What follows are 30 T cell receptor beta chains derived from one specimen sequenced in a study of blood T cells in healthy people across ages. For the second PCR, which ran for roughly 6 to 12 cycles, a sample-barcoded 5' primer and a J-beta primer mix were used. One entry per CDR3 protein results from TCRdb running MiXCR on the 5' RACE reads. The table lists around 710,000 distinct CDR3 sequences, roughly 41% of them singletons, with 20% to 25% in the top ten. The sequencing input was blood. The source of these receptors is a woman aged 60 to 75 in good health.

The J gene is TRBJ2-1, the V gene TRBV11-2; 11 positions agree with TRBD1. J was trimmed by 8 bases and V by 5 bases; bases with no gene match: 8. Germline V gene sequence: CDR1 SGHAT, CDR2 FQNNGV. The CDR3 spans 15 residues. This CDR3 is CASSAGQGVGYEQFF. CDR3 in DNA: TGTGCCAGCAGCGCGGGACAGGGGGTCGGTTATGAGCAGTTCTTC.

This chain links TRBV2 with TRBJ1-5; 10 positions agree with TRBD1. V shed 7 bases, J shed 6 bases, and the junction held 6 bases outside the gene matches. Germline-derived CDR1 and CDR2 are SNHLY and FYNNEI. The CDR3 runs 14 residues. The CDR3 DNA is TGTGCCAGCAATGCGGGACAGGGGCTTCAGCCCCAGCATTTT. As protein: CASNAGQGLQPQHF.

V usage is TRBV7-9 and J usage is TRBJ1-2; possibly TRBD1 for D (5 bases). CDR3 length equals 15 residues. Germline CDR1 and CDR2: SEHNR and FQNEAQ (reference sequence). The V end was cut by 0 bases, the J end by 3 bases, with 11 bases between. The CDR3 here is CASSLALGHDYGYTF. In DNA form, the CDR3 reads TGTGCCAGCAGCTTAGCTTTGGGGCACGACTATGGCTACACCTTC.

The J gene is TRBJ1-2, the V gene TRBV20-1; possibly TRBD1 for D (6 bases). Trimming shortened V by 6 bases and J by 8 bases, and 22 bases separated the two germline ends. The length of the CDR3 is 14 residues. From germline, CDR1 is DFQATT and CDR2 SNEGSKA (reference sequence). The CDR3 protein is CSASEGGREEGYTF. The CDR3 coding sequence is TGCAGTGCATCCGAGGGGGGGCGCGAGGAAGGCTACACCTTC.

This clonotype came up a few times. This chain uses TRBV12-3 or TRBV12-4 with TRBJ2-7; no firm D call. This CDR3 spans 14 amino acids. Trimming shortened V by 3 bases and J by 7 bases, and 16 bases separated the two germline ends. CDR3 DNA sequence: TGTGCCAGCAGTTTGTCAGACCTATCGGGTGAGCAGTACTTC. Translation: CASSLSDLSGEQYF.

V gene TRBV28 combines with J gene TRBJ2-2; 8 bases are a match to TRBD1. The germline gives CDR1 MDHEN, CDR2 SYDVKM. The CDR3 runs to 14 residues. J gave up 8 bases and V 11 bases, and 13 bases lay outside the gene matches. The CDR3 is CASRDRWQGGELFF. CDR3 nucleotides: TGTGCCTCCCGGGACAGGTGGCAAGGAGGGGAGCTGTTTTTT.

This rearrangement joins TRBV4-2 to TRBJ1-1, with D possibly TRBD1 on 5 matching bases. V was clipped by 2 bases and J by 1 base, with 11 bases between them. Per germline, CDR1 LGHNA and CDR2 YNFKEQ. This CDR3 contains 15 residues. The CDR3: CASSQSGGQNTEAFF. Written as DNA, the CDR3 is TGTGCCAGCAGCCAAAGCGGCGGACAGAACACTGAAGCTTTCTTT.

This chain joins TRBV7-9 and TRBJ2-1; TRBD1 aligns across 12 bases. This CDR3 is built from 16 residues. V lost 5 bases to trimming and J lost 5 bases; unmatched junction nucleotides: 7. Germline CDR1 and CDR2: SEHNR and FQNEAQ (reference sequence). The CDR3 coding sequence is TGTGCCAGCAGCCCTACCGGGACAGGGGGCCACAATGAGCAGTTCTTC. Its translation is CASSPTGTGGHNEQFF.

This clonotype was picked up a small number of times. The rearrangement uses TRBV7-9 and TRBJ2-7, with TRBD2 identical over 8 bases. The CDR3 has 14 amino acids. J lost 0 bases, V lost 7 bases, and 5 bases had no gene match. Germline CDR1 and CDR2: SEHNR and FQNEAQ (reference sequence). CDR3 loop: CASTSGGVSYEQYF. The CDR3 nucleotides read TGTGCCAGCACAAGCGGGGGAGTCTCCTACGAGCAGTACTTC.

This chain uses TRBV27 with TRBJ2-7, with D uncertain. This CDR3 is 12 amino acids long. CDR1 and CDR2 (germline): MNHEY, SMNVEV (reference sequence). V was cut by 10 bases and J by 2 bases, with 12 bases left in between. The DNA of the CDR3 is TGTGCCACCAAGACAAATACCTACGAGCAGTACTTC. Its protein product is CATKTNTYEQYF.

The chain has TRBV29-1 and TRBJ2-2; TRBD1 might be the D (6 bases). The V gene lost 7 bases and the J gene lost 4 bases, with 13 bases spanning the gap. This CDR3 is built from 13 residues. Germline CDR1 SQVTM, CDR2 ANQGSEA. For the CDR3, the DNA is TGCAGCGCCACAGGGTTGGGCACCGGGGAGCTGTTTTTT. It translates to CSATGLGTGELFF.

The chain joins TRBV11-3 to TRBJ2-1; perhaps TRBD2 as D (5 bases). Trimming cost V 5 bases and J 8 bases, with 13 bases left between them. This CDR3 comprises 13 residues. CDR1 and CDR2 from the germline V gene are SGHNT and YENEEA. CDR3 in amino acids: CASSGEREHEQFF. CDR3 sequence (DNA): TGTGCCAGCAGCGGGGAGCGAGAGCATGAGCAGTTCTTC. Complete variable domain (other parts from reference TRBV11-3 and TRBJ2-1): EAGVVQSPRYKIIEKKQPVAFWCNPISGHNTLYWYLQNLGQGPELLIRYENEEAVDDSQLPKDRFSAERLKGVDSTLKIQPAELGDSAVYLCASSGEREHEQFFGPGTRLTVL.

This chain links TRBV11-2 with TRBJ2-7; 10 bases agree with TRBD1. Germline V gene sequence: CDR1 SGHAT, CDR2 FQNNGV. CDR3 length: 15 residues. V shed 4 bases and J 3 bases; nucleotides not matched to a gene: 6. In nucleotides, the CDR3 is TGTGCCAGCAGCTCCCTCCGGGACAGGGGCTACGAGCAGTACTTC. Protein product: CASSSLRDRGYEQYF. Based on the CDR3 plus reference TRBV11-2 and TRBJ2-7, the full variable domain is EAGVAQSPRYKIIEKRQSVAFWCNPISGHATLYWYQQILGQGPKLLIQFQNNGVVDDSQLPKDRFSAERLKGVDSTLKIQPAKLEDSAVYLCASSSLRDRGYEQYFGPGTRLTVT.

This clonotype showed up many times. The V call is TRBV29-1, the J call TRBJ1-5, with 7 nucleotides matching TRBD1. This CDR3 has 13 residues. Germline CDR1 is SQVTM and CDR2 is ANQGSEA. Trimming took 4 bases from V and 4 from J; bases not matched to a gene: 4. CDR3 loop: CSVAGQLNQPQHF. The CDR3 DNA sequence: TGCAGCGTTGCGGGACAGCTGAATCAGCCCCAGCATTTT.

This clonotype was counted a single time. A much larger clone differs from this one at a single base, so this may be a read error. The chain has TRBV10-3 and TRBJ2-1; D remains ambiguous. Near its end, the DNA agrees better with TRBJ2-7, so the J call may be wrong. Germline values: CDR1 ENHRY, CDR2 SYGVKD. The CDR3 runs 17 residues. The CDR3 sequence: CAISDSEPNDPYNEQYF. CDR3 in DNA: TGTGCCATCAGTGACTCTGAGCCGAACGACCCCTACAATGAGCAGTACTTC.

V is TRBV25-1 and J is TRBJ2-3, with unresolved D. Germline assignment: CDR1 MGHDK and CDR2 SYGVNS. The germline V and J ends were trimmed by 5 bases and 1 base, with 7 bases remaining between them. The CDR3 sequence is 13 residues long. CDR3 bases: TGTGCCAGCAGTTTCCAGGGCACAGATACGCAGTATTTT. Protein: CASSFQGTDTQYF.

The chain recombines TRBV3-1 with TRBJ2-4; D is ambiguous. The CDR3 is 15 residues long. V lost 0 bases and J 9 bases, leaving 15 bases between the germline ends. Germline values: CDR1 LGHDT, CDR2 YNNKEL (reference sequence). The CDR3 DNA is TGTGCCAGCAGCCAAGAACTACGACATGTTGGCATTCAGTACTTC. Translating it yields CASSQELRHVGIQYF. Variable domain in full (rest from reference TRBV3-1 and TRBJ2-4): DTAVSQTPKYLVTQMGNDKSIKCEQNLGHDTMYWYKQDSKKFLKIMFSYNNKELIINETVPNRFSPKSPDKAHLNLHINSLELGDSAVYFCASSQELRHVGIQYFGAGTRLSVL.

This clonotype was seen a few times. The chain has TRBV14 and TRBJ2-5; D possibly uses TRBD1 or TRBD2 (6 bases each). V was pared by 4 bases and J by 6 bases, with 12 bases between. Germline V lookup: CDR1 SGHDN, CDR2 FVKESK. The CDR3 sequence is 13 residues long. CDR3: CASSPRGLKTQYF. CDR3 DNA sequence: TGTGCCAGCAGCCCCCGGGGGCTGAAGACCCAGTACTTC.

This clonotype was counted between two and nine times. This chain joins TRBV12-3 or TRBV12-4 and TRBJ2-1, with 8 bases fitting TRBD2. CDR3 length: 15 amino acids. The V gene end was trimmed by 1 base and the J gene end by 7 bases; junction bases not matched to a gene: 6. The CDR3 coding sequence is TGTGCCAGCAGTTTAGACGGGGGGGCCGTAAATGAGCAGTTCTTC. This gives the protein CASSLDGGAVNEQFF.

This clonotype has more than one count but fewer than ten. The CDR3 DNA is TGTGCCAGCAGTGGAGGACTCCACTACGAGCAGTACTTC. This translates into CASSGGLHYEQYF. The chain joins TRBV28 to TRBJ2-7, with a possible D match to TRBD2 (5 bases). V was clipped by 5 bases and J by 3 bases, with 11 bases between them. The CDR3 loop spans 13 amino acids. CDR1 is MDHEN and CDR2 is SYDVKM in the germline V gene.

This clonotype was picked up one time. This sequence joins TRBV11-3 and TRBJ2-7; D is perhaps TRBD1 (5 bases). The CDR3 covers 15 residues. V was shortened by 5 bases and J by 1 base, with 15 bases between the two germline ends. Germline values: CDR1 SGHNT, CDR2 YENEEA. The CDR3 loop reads CASSLPGYDSYEQYF. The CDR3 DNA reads TGTGCCAGCAGCCTCCCAGGGTATGATTCCTACGAGCAGTACTTC.

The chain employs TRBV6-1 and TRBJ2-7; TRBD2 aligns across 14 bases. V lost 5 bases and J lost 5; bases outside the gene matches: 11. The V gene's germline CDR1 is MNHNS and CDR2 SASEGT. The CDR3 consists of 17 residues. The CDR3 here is CASSPRGLAGVRHEQYF. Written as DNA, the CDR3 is TGTGCCAGCAGTCCCCGGGGACTAGCGGGAGTCCGCCACGAGCAGTACTTC.

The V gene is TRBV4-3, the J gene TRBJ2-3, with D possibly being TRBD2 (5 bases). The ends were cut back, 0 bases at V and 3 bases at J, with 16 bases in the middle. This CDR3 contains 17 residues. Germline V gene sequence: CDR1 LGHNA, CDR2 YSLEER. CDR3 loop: CASSQEFAGLGTDTQYF. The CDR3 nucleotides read TGCGCCAGCAGCCAAGAGTTTGCGGGCTTGGGGACAGATACGCAGTATTTT.

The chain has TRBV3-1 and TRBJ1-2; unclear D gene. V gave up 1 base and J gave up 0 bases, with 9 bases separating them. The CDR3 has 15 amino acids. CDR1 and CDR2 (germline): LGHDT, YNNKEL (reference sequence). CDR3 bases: TGTGCCAGCAGCCAAGTTGCGTTGCCTAACTATGGCTACACCTTC. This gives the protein CASSQVALPNYGYTF. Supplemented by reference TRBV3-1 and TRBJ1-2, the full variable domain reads DTAVSQTPKYLVTQMGNDKSIKCEQNLGHDTMYWYKQDSKKFLKIMFSYNNKELIINETVPNRFSPKSPDKAHLNLHINSLELGDSAVYFCASSQVALPNYGYTFGSGTRLTVV.

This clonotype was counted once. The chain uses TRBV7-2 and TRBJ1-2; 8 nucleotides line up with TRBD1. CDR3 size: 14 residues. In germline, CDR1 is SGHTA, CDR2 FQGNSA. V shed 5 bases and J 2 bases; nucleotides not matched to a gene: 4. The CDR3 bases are TGTGCCAGCAGCAGACAGGGGCAGAACTATGGCTACACCTTC. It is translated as CASSRQGQNYGYTF.

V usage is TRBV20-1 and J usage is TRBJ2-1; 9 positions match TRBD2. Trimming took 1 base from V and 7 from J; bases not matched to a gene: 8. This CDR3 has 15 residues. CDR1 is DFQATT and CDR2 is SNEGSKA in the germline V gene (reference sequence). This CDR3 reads CSARAAGGPQNEQFF. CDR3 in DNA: TGCAGTGCTAGAGCTGCGGGAGGGCCTCAAAATGAGCAGTTCTTC.

CDR3 protein: CATSGGGHPSYEQYF. Written as DNA, the CDR3 is TGTGCCACCAGCGGAGGGGGACATCCTTCCTACGAGCAGTACTTC. The chain carries TRBV15 and TRBJ2-7, with D possibly called TRBD1 or TRBD2 (6 bases each). This CDR3 has 15 amino acids. Trimming took off 5 bases at V and 1 base at J, with 15 bases between the two ends. Germline V gene data show CDR1 as LNHNV and CDR2 as YYDKDF (reference sequence).

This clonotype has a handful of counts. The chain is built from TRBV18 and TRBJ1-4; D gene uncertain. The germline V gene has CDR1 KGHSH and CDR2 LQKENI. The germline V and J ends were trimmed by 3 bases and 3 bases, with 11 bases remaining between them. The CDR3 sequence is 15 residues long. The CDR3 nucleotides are TGTGCCAGCTCACCCCCCGGGGAGCCTAATGAAAAACTGTTTTTT. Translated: CASSPPGEPNEKLFF.

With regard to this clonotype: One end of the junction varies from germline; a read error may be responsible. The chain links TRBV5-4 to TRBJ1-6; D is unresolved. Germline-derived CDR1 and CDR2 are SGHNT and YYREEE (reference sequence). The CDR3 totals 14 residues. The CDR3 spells CASSLDGDDSPLHF. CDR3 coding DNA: TGTGCCAGCAGTTTGGACGGTGACGATTCACCCCTCCACTTT. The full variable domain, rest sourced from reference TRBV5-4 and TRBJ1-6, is ETGVTQSPTHLIKTRGQQVTLRCSSQSGHNTVSWYQQALGQGPQFIFQYYREEENGRGNFPPRFSGLQFPNYSSELNVNALELDDSALYLCASSLDGDDSPLHFGNGTRLTVT.

CDR3 in DNA: TGTGCCAGCAGCCCAGGGACCCCCGCGAACACTGAAGCTTTCTTT. Residues: CASSPGTPANTEAFF. This chain uses TRBV3-1 with TRBJ1-1; tentatively, D is TRBD1 (5 bases). Germline V CDR1 and CDR2: LGHDT, YNNKEL (reference sequence). V was shortened by 4 bases and J by 1 base, with 13 bases between the two germline ends. This CDR3 contains 15 residues.